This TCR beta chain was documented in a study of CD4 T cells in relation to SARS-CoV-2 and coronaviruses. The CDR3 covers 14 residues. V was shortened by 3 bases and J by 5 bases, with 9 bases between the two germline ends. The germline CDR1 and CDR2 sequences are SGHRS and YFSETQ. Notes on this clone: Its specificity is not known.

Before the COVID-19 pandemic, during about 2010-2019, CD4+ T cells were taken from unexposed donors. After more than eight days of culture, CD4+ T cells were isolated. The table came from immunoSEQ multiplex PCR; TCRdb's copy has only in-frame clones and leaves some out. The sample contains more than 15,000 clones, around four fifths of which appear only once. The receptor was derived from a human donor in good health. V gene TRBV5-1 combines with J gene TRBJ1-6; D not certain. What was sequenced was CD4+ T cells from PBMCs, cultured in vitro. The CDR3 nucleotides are TGCGCCAGCAGCTCGGACCGAAATAATTCACCCCTCCACTTT. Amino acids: CASSSDRNNSPLHF.